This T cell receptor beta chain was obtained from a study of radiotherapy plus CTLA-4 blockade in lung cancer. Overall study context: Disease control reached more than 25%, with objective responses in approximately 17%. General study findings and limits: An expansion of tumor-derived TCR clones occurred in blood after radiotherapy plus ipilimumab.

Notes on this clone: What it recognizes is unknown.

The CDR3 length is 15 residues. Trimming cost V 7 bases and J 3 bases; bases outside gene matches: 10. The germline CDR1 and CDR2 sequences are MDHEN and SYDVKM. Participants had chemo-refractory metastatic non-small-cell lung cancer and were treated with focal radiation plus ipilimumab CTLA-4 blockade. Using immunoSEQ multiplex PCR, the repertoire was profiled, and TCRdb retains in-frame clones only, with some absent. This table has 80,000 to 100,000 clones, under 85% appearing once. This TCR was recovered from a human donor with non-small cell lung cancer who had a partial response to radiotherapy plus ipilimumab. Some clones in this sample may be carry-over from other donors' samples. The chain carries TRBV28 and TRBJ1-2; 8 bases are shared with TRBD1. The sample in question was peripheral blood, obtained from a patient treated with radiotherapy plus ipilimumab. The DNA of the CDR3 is TGTGCCAGCACCACCAATCAGGGGGCGGACTATGGCTACACCTTC. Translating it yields CASTTNQGADYGYTF.